This T cell receptor (beta chain) derives from a study of blood T cell repertoires in COVID-19. With 3 bases clipped from V and 7 bases from J, the junction kept 5 bases outside the gene matches. The CDR3 spans 14 residues. Germline-derived CDR1 and CDR2 are KGHSH and LQKENI. Sequenced by immunoSEQ multiplex PCR; TCRdb stores in-frame clones only, minus some. The repertoire holds 140,000 to 150,000 clones, with 75% to 90% as singletons. This clone was counted once. V usage is TRBV18 and J usage is TRBJ1-5; 8 bases map to TRBD1. Sequencing input: peripheral blood. The origin of this receptor is a woman aged 55-70 years with active COVID-19. The CDR3 spells CASSPDRGGQPQHF. CDR3 bases: TGTGCCAGCTCACCTGACAGGGGAGGACAGCCCCAGCATTTT.